This TCR beta chain is drawn from a study of OX40 agonist ivuxolimab in advanced cancers. Study at large: All patients had ivuxolimab intravenously every 2 weeks at 0.01 to 10 mg/kg.

V was cut by 0 bases and J by 3 bases, with 26 bases left in between. The CDR3 spans 20 residues. Germline V gene lookup returns CDR1 LGHNA and CDR2 YSLEER. Generated by immunoSEQ multiplex PCR, the TCRdb table keeps only in-frame clones and is missing some. The sample carries roughly 30,000 clones, approximately 84% recorded once. Anyone with autoimmune disease history or systemic immunosuppression was excluded. Peripheral blood came from all dose cohorts at three timepoints. The count of this clone is one. The sample consisted of CD4+ or CD8+ T cells sorted from blood, taken in a trial of the OX40 agonist ivuxolimab. The chain uses TRBV4-3 and TRBJ2-5, with a possible D match to TRBD2 (6 bases). The receptor was derived from an adult with an advanced solid tumor such as melanoma, head and neck, liver or kidney cancer. This CDR3 reads CASSQDLEGRVVGREETQYF. The CDR3 coding sequence is TGCGCCAGCAGCCAAGATCTGGAGGGCAGGGTAGTCGGTCGGGAAGAGACCCAGTACTTC.